What follows is one TCR beta chain and its context. These data originate in a study of technical replicates of blood from a few donors. Between the trimmed V and J ends, which lost 3 bases and 2 bases, there was a span of 14 bases. Germline CDR1 LGHNA, CDR2 YSLEER. This CDR3 region has 15 residues. Only in-frame clones appear in the TCRdb table, and some are missing; sequencing was by immunoSEQ multiplex PCR. The table records 50,000 to 70,000 clones, about 93% of them present only once. This rearrangement joins TRBV4-3 to TRBJ2-7; weak D call: TRBD1 (5 bases). This sequence originates from a human donor in good health. Some clones in this sample may be carry-over from other donors' samples. Material: PBMCs. The CDR3 nucleotides are TGCGCCAGCAGCCAGATACAGGATACTCCCTACGAGCAGTACTTC. It specifies CASSQIQDTPYEQYF.